A selection of T cell receptor beta chains follows, all from one sample in a study of T cells in Graves' hyperthyroidism and ophthalmopathy. TCRdb reprocessed the multiplex PCR reads with MiXCR, giving one entry per CDR3 protein. The sample includes about 560,000 distinct CDR3 sequences, roughly a sixth of them seen just once. Sequenced sample: blood. These receptors all stem from a woman between 18 and 29 years old with Graves' hyperthyroidism. The CDR3 runs from the conserved cysteine through the conserved F or W. D genes are given only for firm matches. Only some rows state a clone size, as once, few, many or a class for expanded clones.

D,V,size,J,CDR3,DNA
-,TRBV28,many,TRBJ2-7,CASSFRTVGPYEQYF,TGTGCCAGCAGTTTCCGGACAGTGGGTCCCTACGAGCAGTACTTC
TRBD1,TRBV4-1,-,TRBJ2-5,CASSQGDRTQETQYF,TGCGCCAGCAGCCAAGGGGACAGAACCCAAGAGACCCAGTACTTC
TRBD2,TRBV20-1,many,TRBJ2-3,CSANKREVGTDTQYF,TGCAGTGCCAACAAGCGGGAAGTTGGGACAGATACGCAGTATTTT
TRBD2,TRBV24-1,-,TRBJ2-1,CATSGRGTSGEQFF,TGTGCCACCAGTGGTAGGGGGACTAGCGGCGAGCAGTTCTTC
-,TRBV27,once,TRBJ1-5,CASTGLPGQPQHF,TGTGCCAGCACCGGGCTACCGGGTCAGCCCCAGCATTTT
TRBD2,TRBV20-1,few,TRBJ2-1,CSATPLAGGHNEQFF,TGCAGTGCTACCCCCCTGGCGGGGGGGCACAATGAGCAGTTCTTC
-,TRBV9,many,TRBJ1-1,CASSVWDENTEAFF,TGTGCCAGCAGCGTGTGGGACGAGAACACTGAAGCTTTCTTT
-,TRBV15,-,TRBJ1-3,CATSSGRSSGNTIYF,TGTGCCACCAGCAGTGGACGGAGCTCTGGAAACACCATATATTTT
-,TRBV7-9,-,TRBJ1-4,CASSLVSDATNEKLFF,TGTGCCAGCAGCTTAGTGTCAGATGCAACTAATGAAAAACTGTTTTTT
-,TRBV19,few,TRBJ2-1,CASSTLRRGEQFF,TGTGCCAGTAGTACCCTGCGAAGGGGTGAGCAGTTCTTC
TRBD1,TRBV25-1,-,TRBJ1-2,CASRQGASYGYTF,TGTGCCAGCAGACAGGGGGCCAGCTATGGCTACACCTTC
TRBD2,TRBV6-5,many,TRBJ2-5,CASSYSKASGRVAQYF,TGTGCCAGCAGTTACTCGAAAGCTAGCGGGAGAGTAGCCCAGTACTTC
-,TRBV30,-,TRBJ2-7,CAWSVPGRGAYEQYF,TGTGCCTGGAGTGTACCGGGCAGGGGAGCCTACGAGCAGTACTTC
-,TRBV5-1,few,TRBJ1-1,CASSQSSGGMNTEAFF,TGCGCCAGCAGTCAATCATCCGGGGGGATGAACACTGAAGCTTTCTTT
-,TRBV20-1,many,TRBJ2-5,CSAREVTETQYF,TGCAGTGCGAGAGAAGTCACCGAGACCCAGTACTTC